Below, 30 T cell receptor beta chains from the same sample are listed, as sequenced in a study of Ad26.COV2.S vaccination and SARS-CoV-2 variants. Treatment in this sample: about 20 received Ad26.COV2.S at low or high dose, single or two shots; 5 received placebo; per-sample allocation not given. Specimens were obtained on day 63 following the first vaccine or placebo injection. Method: immunoSEQ multiplex PCR; TCRdb's copy keeps in-frame clones and lacks some. This table holds 430,000 or so clones, roughly nine tenths found once. The material sequenced was peripheral blood, taken in a trial of Ad26.COV2.S vaccine versus placebo. These receptors came from a person between 18 and 65 years old who received the Ad26.COV2.S COVID-19 vaccine or a placebo.

J is TRBJ2-7 and V is TRBV11-3; no reliable D call. Trimming removed 4 bases from V and 3 bases from J, with 10 bases in between. The CDR3 length is 13 residues. Germline CDR1 and CDR2: SGHNT and YENEEA. CDR3 in amino acids: CASSSYTDYEQYV. Written as DNA, the CDR3 is TGTGCCAGCAGCTCCTATACAGACTACGAGCAGTACGTC.

This clone was found a few times. The chain uses TRBV7-9 and TRBJ1-6; no firm D call. V gave up 7 bases and J gave up 3 bases, with 13 bases separating them. The germline V gene has CDR1 SEHNR and CDR2 FQNEAQ (reference sequence). The CDR3 is 15 amino acids. CDR3 bases: TGTGCCAGCAATGGGAAGACCGGCTATAATTCACCCCTCCACTTT. It is translated as CASNGKTGYNSPLHF.

The chain is built from TRBV2 and TRBJ1-1, with 10 bases lining up with TRBD1. V gave up 6 bases and J gave up 9 bases; unmatched junction bases: 13. Looked up from germline, CDR1 is SNHLY and CDR2 is FYNNEI. The CDR3 runs to 15 residues. Here the CDR3 DNA reads TGTGCCAGCAGAAAGGAGGGACAGGGGTTTGGAAAAGCTTTCTTT. It specifies CASRKEGQGFGKAFF.

The chain has TRBV7-6 and TRBJ2-1; 8 positions match TRBD1. With V trimmed by 2 bases and J by 1 base, 7 bases remained unmatched. CDR1 and CDR2 (germline): SGHVS, FNYEAQ. The CDR3 runs to 17 residues. CDR3 in amino acids: CASSLLMRQGSYNEQFF. The CDR3 DNA follows: TGTGCCAGCAGCTTACTCATGCGACAGGGGTCCTACAATGAGCAGTTCTTC. The full variable domain, in which reference TRBV7-6 and TRBJ2-1 provide the parts outside the CDR3, is GAGVSQSPRYKVTKRGQDVALRCDPISGHVSLYWYRQALGQGPEFLTYFNYEAQQDKSGLPNDRFSAERPEGSISTLTIQRTEQRDSAMYRCASSLLMRQGSYNEQFFGPGTRLTVL.

The rearrangement joins TRBV27 to TRBJ2-3; D gene uncertain. The germline V and J ends were trimmed by 6 bases and 4 bases, with 14 bases remaining between them. The CDR3 is 14 amino acids. The V gene's germline CDR1 is MNHEY and CDR2 SMNVEV (reference sequence). As DNA, the CDR3 is TGTGCCAGCAGGACACCCAGTAGGCCAGATACGCAGTATTTT. This translates into CASRTPSRPDTQYF.

The V gene is TRBV7-9, the J gene TRBJ2-5, with 8 bases matching TRBD2. After removal of 5 bases from V and 5 bases from J, the junction contained 7 bases not matched to a gene. The V gene's germline CDR1 is SEHNR and CDR2 FQNEAQ (reference sequence). CDR3 size: 14 residues. The CDR3 here is CASSQGRLAETQYF. CDR3 bases: TGTGCCAGCAGCCAGGGCCGACTAGCGGAGACCCAGTACTTC.

The chain is built from TRBV15 and TRBJ1-5; D is ambiguous. The CDR3 loop spans 13 amino acids. Per the germline V gene, CDR1 is LNHNV and CDR2 is YYDKDF (reference sequence). The ends were cut back, 0 bases at V and 4 bases at J, with 4 bases in the middle. In nucleotides, the CDR3 is TGTGCCACCAGCAGAGATGGAAATCAGCCCCAGCATTTT. Translation: CATSRDGNQPQHF.

The chain carries TRBV18 and TRBJ2-1; TRBD2 matches 7 bases. The CDR3 has 16 amino acids. The germline gives CDR1 KGHSH, CDR2 LQKENI. The V segment lost 3 bases and the J segment 8 bases; nucleotides outside the gene matches: 13. The CDR3 region is CASSPFQRGFLDEQFF. Here the CDR3 DNA reads TGTGCCAGCTCACCGTTCCAGCGGGGTTTCCTCGATGAGCAGTTCTTC.

A single count supports this clone. V and J are TRBV2 and TRBJ2-7, with TRBD1 identical over 7 bases. CDR3 length: 13 amino acids. The trim removed 4 bases at V and 0 bases at J, leaving 0 bases unmatched. Germline values: CDR1 SNHLY, CDR2 FYNNEI. In nucleotides, the CDR3 is TGTGCCAGCAGTGGGACAGGCTCCTACGAGCAGTACGTC. Translated: CASSGTGSYEQYV.

The CDR3 spells CASSFGRVPDTQYF. For the CDR3, the DNA is TGCGCCAGCAGCTTTGGCAGGGTACCAGATACGCAGTATTTT. The rearrangement uses TRBV5-1 and TRBJ2-3; D might be TRBD1 (5 bases). The CDR3 consists of 14 residues. The V end was cut by 2 bases, the J end by 4 bases, with 11 bases between. Germline V gene data show CDR1 as SGHRS and CDR2 as YFSETQ.

V is TRBV5-1 and J is TRBJ2-7; possibly TRBD1 or TRBD2 for D (5 bases each). This CDR3 is 14 amino acids long. Per the germline V gene, CDR1 is SGHRS and CDR2 is YFSETQ. V lost 3 bases to trimming and J lost 6 bases, with 16 bases between them. Here the CDR3 reads CASSSGTPGAEQYF. The CDR3 DNA reads TGCGCCAGCAGCTCCGGGACGCCCGGGGCCGAGCAGTACTTC.

The chain is built from TRBV4-1 and TRBJ1-5; no clear D. CDR3 length: 15 amino acids. The V gene's germline CDR1 is MGHRA and CDR2 YSYEKL. Trimming took off 3 bases at V and 0 bases at J, with 9 bases between the two ends. The CDR3 DNA reads TGCGCCAGCAGCCAGGTCCGGACTAGCAATCAGCCCCAGCATTTT. Translated, it gives CASSQVRTSNQPQHF.

Only one count was recorded for this clone. The CDR3: CATLEGGRTGELFF. In nucleotides, the CDR3 is TGTGCCACACTTGAGGGGGGGCGGACCGGGGAGCTGTTTTTT. The V gene is TRBV19, the J gene TRBJ2-2; D may be TRBD2 (7 bases). This CDR3 spans 14 amino acids. Trimming removed 10 bases from V and 5 bases from J, with 17 bases in between. Germline V gene lookup returns CDR1 LNHDA and CDR2 SQIVND (reference sequence).

This chain uses TRBV5-1 with TRBJ2-1; D might be TRBD1 (5 bases). The CDR3 spans 15 residues. CDR1 and CDR2 from the germline V gene are SGHRS and YFSETQ. V was shortened by 8 bases and J by 0 bases, with 15 bases between the two germline ends. CDR3 amino acids: CASTPPGNSYNEQFF. DNA of the CDR3: TGCGCCAGTACACCCCCAGGGAACTCCTACAATGAGCAGTTCTTC.

The chain combines TRBV3-1 (or the pseudogene TRBV3-2) with TRBJ2-3; no clear D gene. The CDR3 contains 13 residues. Trimming took 2 bases from V and 5 from J, leaving 8 bases between them. Germline values: CDR1 LGHDT, CDR2 YNNKEL (reference sequence). The CDR3 sequence: CASSQPQQDTQYF. The CDR3 nucleotides read TGTGCCAGCAGCCAACCCCAACAAGATACGCAGTATTTT.

This sequence joins TRBV28 and TRBJ2-2, with TRBD1 as a possible D gene (6 bases). CDR1 is MDHEN, CDR2 SYDVKM, per germline. The V gene lost 4 bases and the J gene lost 3 bases, with 12 bases spanning the gap. The CDR3 is 15 amino acids. As DNA, the CDR3 is TGTGCCAGCAGTTGGGGGCAGGGTGACACCGGGGAGCTGTTTTTT. Its translation: CASSWGQGDTGELFF.

The chain carries TRBV30 and TRBJ1-6; TRBD1 aligns across 7 bases. V was pared by 5 bases and J by 8 bases, with 18 bases of the junction left unmatched. The germline V gene encodes CDR1 GTSNPN and CDR2 SVGIG (reference sequence). This CDR3 has 17 residues. CDR3: CAWVFPGGTARHSPLHF. In DNA form, the CDR3 reads TGTGCCTGGGTATTCCCCGGCGGGACAGCACGACATTCACCCCTCCACTTT.

This chain links TRBV9 with TRBJ2-1; 14 positions match TRBD2. With 2 bases clipped from V and 7 bases from J, the junction kept 5 bases outside the gene matches. Germline values: CDR1 SGDLS, CDR2 YYNGEE. The CDR3 extends over 16 amino acids. The CDR3, as DNA: TGTGCCAGCAGCGTTACCGGGACTAGCGGGGGAAATGAGCAGTTCTTC. It is translated as CASSVTGTSGGNEQFF.

This chain joins TRBV19 and TRBJ1-5, with a weak D call TRBD1 (5 bases). The CDR3 has 17 residues. Trimming took off 3 bases at V and 0 bases at J, with 15 bases between the two ends. CDR1 is LNHDA, CDR2 SQIVND, per germline (reference sequence). The CDR3, as DNA: TGTGCCAGTAGTATGGGGGTTGGACGGCTTAGCAATCAGCCCCAGCATTTT. This codes for CASSMGVGRLSNQPQHF. Using reference TRBV19 and TRBJ1-5 for the parts outside the CDR3, the full variable domain is DGGITQSPKYLFRKEGQNVTLSCEQNLNHDAMYWYRQDPGQGLRLIYYSQIVNDFQKGDIAEGYSVSREKKESFPLTVTSAQKNPTAFYLCASSMGVGRLSNQPQHFGDGTRLSIL.

This clone showed up just a few times. The chain couples TRBV27 to TRBJ1-6, with 9 bases aligning to TRBD1. V trimming: 6 bases; J trimming: 6 bases; junction bases outside the gene matches: 3. This CDR3 spans 14 amino acids. CDR1 is MNHEY and CDR2 is SMNVEV in the germline V gene (reference sequence). The DNA of the CDR3 is TGTGCCAGCAGCGTGGACAGGGGTAATTCACCCCTCCACTTT. It is translated as CASSVDRGNSPLHF.

This rearrangement joins TRBV7-2 to TRBJ2-3; no clear D gene. The CDR3 covers 12 residues. V lost 3 bases to trimming and J lost 4 bases, with 5 bases between them. Germline CDR1 and CDR2: SGHTA and FQGNSA. As DNA, the CDR3 is TGTGCCAGCAGCTTTTTCTCAGATACGCAGTATTTT. It translates to CASSFFSDTQYF. The entire variable domain, with the rest obtained from reference TRBV7-2 and TRBJ2-3, is as follows: GAGVSQSPSNKVTEKGKDVELRCDPISGHTALYWYRQSLGQGLEFLIYFQGNSAPDKSGLPSDRFSAERTGGSVSTLTIQRTQQEDSAVYLCASSFFSDTQYFGPGTRLTVL.

CDR3 amino acids: CASSHQGGDTEAFF. The CDR3 coding sequence is TGCGCCAGCAGCCATCAGGGTGGGGACACTGAAGCTTTCTTT. The chain links TRBV5-1 to TRBJ1-1; D may be TRBD1 (5 bases). Trimming removed 4 bases at V and 3 bases at J, with 13 bases between. This CDR3 has 14 residues. The germline V gene has CDR1 SGHRS and CDR2 YFSETQ. Supplemented by reference TRBV5-1 and TRBJ1-1, the full variable domain reads KAGVTQTPRYLIKTRGQQVTLSCSPISGHRSVSWYQQTPGQGLQFLFEYFSETQRNKGNFPGRFSGRQFSNSRSEMNVSTLELGDSALYLCASSHQGGDTEAFFGQGTRLTVV.

The CDR3 region has the DNA TGTGCCAGCAGTTATAGTGACCCCTACGAGCAGTACGTC. It translates to CASSYSDPYEQYV. The chain uses TRBV6-6 and TRBJ2-7; no reliable D call. This CDR3 comprises 13 residues. The V end lost 3 bases, the J end lost 2 bases, and 8 bases lay between the germline ends. Looked up from germline, CDR1 is MNHNY and CDR2 is SVGAGI (reference sequence).

Concerning this clone itself: Other DNA sequences in the sample encode the same CDR3. The chain combines TRBV7-9 with TRBJ1-3, with D unclear. The CDR3 is made up of 13 amino acids. The V gene's germline CDR1 is SEHNR and CDR2 FQNEAQ (reference sequence). V lost 3 bases and J lost 2, with 5 bases in between. The CDR3 reads CASSLAAGNTIYF. The CDR3 nucleotides are TGTGCCAGCAGCTTGGCAGCTGGAAACACCATATATTTT.

The V and J genes are TRBV18 and TRBJ1-2; 7 bases are a match to TRBD1. The germline V gene encodes CDR1 KGHSH and CDR2 LQKENI. The CDR3 covers 15 residues. The V gene end was trimmed by 3 bases and the J gene end by 5 bases; junction bases not matched to a gene: 9. CDR3 DNA sequence: TGTGCCAGCTCACCGTTTCAGGGGGGACTTTATGGCTACACCTTC. Its translation: CASSPFQGGLYGYTF. Filled out from reference TRBV18 and TRBJ1-2, the complete variable domain reads NAGVMQNPRHLVRRRGQEARLRCSPMKGHSHVYWYRQLPEEGLKFMVYLQKENIIDESGMPKERFSAEFPKEGPSILRIQQVVRGDSAAYFCASSPFQGGLYGYTFGSGTRLTVV.

V is TRBV5-1 and J is TRBJ1-1, with 11 bases matching TRBD1. This CDR3 has 15 residues. The germline gives CDR1 SGHRS, CDR2 YFSETQ. The V segment lost 5 bases and the J segment 5 bases; nucleotides outside the gene matches: 8. The CDR3 spells CASRWTGGRGTEAFF. CDR3 in DNA: TGCGCCAGCAGATGGACAGGGGGCCGAGGTACTGAAGCTTTCTTT.

This clone was observed a single time. The chain has TRBV6-1 and TRBJ1-2, with 10 nucleotides matching TRBD1. J lost 6 bases, V lost 3 bases, and 13 bases had no gene match. CDR3 length: 17 residues. Germline CDR1 and CDR2: MNHNS and SASEGT. The CDR3 is CASSDRWDRGGRDGYTF. The CDR3 DNA is TGTGCCAGCAGTGACCGATGGGACAGGGGTGGTCGGGATGGCTACACCTTC.

Comment on this clone: Relative to the germline gene, one junction end is altered; a read error may explain this. The rearrangement links TRBV7-3 to TRBJ2-1, with D perhaps given as TRBD1 or TRBD2 (6 bases each). The CDR3 runs to 14 residues. CDR1 SGHTA and CDR2 FQGTGA come from the germline V gene. The CDR3 here is CASSSRGLDNEQLF. The CDR3 DNA follows: TGTGCCAGCAGCTCCCGGGGGCTAGACAATGAGCAGCTCTTC. Full variable domain (remainder filled in from reference TRBV7-3 and TRBJ2-1): GAGVSQTPSNKVTEKGKYVELRCDPISGHTALYWYRQSLGQGPEFLIYFQGTGAADDSGLPNDRFFAVRPEGSVSTLKIQRTERGDSAVYLCASSSRGLDNEQLFGPGTRLTVL.

The rearrangement joins TRBV18 to TRBJ1-3, with unresolved D. V was trimmed by 5 bases and J by 3 bases, leaving 8 bases between them. CDR1 KGHSH and CDR2 LQKENI come from the germline V gene. The CDR3 is made up of 13 amino acids. The CDR3 sequence: CASSSDYGNTIYF. The CDR3 DNA reads as TGTGCCAGCTCATCGGACTATGGAAACACCATATATTTT.

The chain recombines TRBV7-2 with TRBJ1-2; D remains ambiguous. Germline CDR1 reads SGHTA; CDR2 reads FQGNSA. V gave up 1 base and J gave up 1 base, with 7 bases separating them. The CDR3 is 14 residues long. The CDR3 nucleotides read TGTGCCAGCAGCTTAGTGCAGAGTAACTATGGCTACACCTTC. Its protein product is CASSLVQSNYGYTF.